This T cell receptor beta chain was observed in a study of blood T cell repertoires in COVID-19. In this sample, this clone turned up a few times. Generated by immunoSEQ multiplex PCR, the TCRdb table keeps only in-frame clones and is missing some. Here the sample spans about 94,000 clones, 70% to 90% being singletons. The CDR3 length is 11 residues. The germline V gene has CDR1 WSHSY and CDR2 SAAADI. Trimming took 3 bases from V and 4 from J, leaving 3 bases between them. The sample was peripheral blood. The rearrangement links TRBV10-2 to TRBJ2-5; no clear D. This TCR came from a woman aged 60-70 years in a cohort sampled during active or convalescent COVID-19. Here the CDR3 DNA reads TGCGCCAGCAGTGATCGAGAGACCCAGTACTTC. It encodes CASSDRETQYF.